The rows below give T cell receptor beta chains drawn from one sample of a study of T cells in Graves' hyperthyroidism and ophthalmopathy. TCRdb passed the multiplex PCR reads through MiXCR, listing each CDR3 protein once. The sample records under 250,000 distinct CDR3 sequences, almost 25% being singletons. Sequences were obtained from blood. The receptor source for this set is a middle-aged woman with Graves' ophthalmopathy. The CDR3 runs from the conserved cysteine through the conserved F or W. Fields, in order: J gene, D gene, V gene, clone size, CDR3 protein, CDR3 DNA. The D gene is left open where the match is weak. Only some rows state a clone size, as once, few, many or a class for expanded clones.

J gene: TRBJ2-7
D gene: TRBD1
V gene: TRBV6-2/TRBV6-3
clone size: -
CDR3 protein: CASSYPGQGAREQYF
CDR3 DNA: TGTGCCAGCAGTTACCCGGGACAGGGGGCACGGGAGCAGTACTTC

J gene: TRBJ1-2
D gene: -
V gene: TRBV28
clone size: many
CDR3 protein: CASVKTGAGMVGGYTF
CDR3 DNA: TGTGCCAGCGTAAAAACGGGGGCAGGGATGGTAGGTGGCTACACCTTC

J gene: TRBJ1-5
D gene: TRBD1
V gene: TRBV6-2/TRBV6-3
clone size: -
CDR3 protein: CASTSLAGGSQPQHF
CDR3 DNA: TGTGCCAGCACCTCTCTGGCAGGGGGCTCTCAGCCCCAGCATTTT

J gene: TRBJ2-7
D gene: -
V gene: TRBV6-1
clone size: many
CDR3 protein: CASSHRGYEQYF
CDR3 DNA: TGTGCCAGCAGCCACCGGGGGTACGAGCAGTACTTC

J gene: TRBJ2-5
D gene: -
V gene: TRBV7-9
clone size: many
CDR3 protein: CASSFERRGETQYF
CDR3 DNA: TGTGCCAGCAGCTTCGAGCGGAGAGGAGAGACCCAGTACTTC

J gene: TRBJ2-7
D gene: TRBD2
V gene: TRBV6-5
clone size: many
CDR3 protein: CASSYPIGRAVFHEQYF
CDR3 DNA: TGTGCCAGCAGTTACCCCATCGGGAGGGCCGTCTTCCACGAGCAGTACTTC

J gene: TRBJ1-1
D gene: -
V gene: TRBV6-5
clone size: many
CDR3 protein: CASSYSLQGGTEAFF
CDR3 DNA: TGTGCCAGCAGTTACTCGCTACAGGGTGGCACTGAAGCTTTCTTT

J gene: TRBJ1-3
D gene: -
V gene: TRBV6-5
clone size: -
CDR3 protein: CASSYSTDRSLRNAIYF
CDR3 DNA: TGTGCCAGCAGTTACTCGACCGACAGGTCTCTCAGAAACGCCATATATTTT

J gene: TRBJ2-5
D gene: -
V gene: TRBV20-1
clone size: many
CDR3 protein: CSARRETQYF
CDR3 DNA: TGCAGTGCTCGGAGGGAGACCCAGTACTTC

J gene: TRBJ2-7
D gene: -
V gene: TRBV28
clone size: many
CDR3 protein: CASSLWGRSKEQYF
CDR3 DNA: TGTGCCAGCAGTTTATGGGGACGGTCTAAAGAGCAGTACTTC

J gene: TRBJ1-3
D gene: -
V gene: TRBV11-2
clone size: -
CDR3 protein: CASSGARGQGAYTIYF
CDR3 DNA: TGTGCCAGCAGCGGGGCCAGGGGCCAGGGTGCTTACACCATATATTTT

J gene: TRBJ1-1
D gene: -
V gene: TRBV6-2/TRBV6-3
clone size: many
CDR3 protein: CARVRTDNTEAFF
CDR3 DNA: TGTGCCAGGGTCCGGACGGACAACACTGAAGCTTTCTTT

J gene: TRBJ1-2
D gene: -
V gene: TRBV6-5
clone size: many
CDR3 protein: CASSYRPQGNYGYTF
CDR3 DNA: TGTGCCAGCAGTTATCGTCCTCAGGGGAACTATGGCTACACCTTC

J gene: TRBJ1-2
D gene: TRBD1
V gene: TRBV5-4
clone size: many
CDR3 protein: CASRFGTGGRTLF
CDR3 DNA: TGTGCCAGCAGATTTGGGACAGGGGGCAGAACCCTCTTC

J gene: TRBJ2-7
D gene: TRBD1
V gene: TRBV7-9
clone size: many
CDR3 protein: CASRGGTGVGYEQYF
CDR3 DNA: TGTGCCAGCAGGGGCGGGACAGGGGTCGGCTACGAGCAGTACTTC

J gene: TRBJ2-5
D gene: TRBD1
V gene: TRBV5-1
clone size: many
CDR3 protein: CASSRPGQGQETQYF
CDR3 DNA: TGCGCCAGCAGCAGGCCGGGACAGGGCCAAGAGACCCAGTACTTC

J gene: TRBJ2-7
D gene: -
V gene: TRBV6-1
clone size: few
CDR3 protein: CASSIRGQYEQYF
CDR3 DNA: TGTGCCAGCAGTATCAGGGGTCAGTACGAGCAGTACTTC

J gene: TRBJ2-7
D gene: -
V gene: TRBV10-3
clone size: few
CDR3 protein: CAISEILDYEQYF
CDR3 DNA: TGTGCCATCAGTGAGATTTTGGACTACGAGCAGTACTTC

J gene: TRBJ2-7
D gene: -
V gene: TRBV20-1
clone size: many
CDR3 protein: CSARVKVWDEQYF
CDR3 DNA: TGCAGTGCTAGAGTTAAGGTGTGGGACGAGCAGTACTTC

J gene: TRBJ1-5
D gene: -
V gene: TRBV28
clone size: -
CDR3 protein: CASSRARVVRWQPQHF
CDR3 DNA: TGTGCCAGCAGCCGGGCCAGGGTAGTGAGGTGGCAGCCCCAGCATTTT

J gene: TRBJ2-7
D gene: -
V gene: TRBV27
clone size: -
CDR3 protein: CASSSGEDYEQYF
CDR3 DNA: TGTGCCAGCAGTTCGGGAGAGGACTACGAGCAGTACTTC

J gene: TRBJ2-7
D gene: TRBD2
V gene: TRBV3-1
clone size: few
CDR3 protein: CASSQGRTSGRAYEQYF
CDR3 DNA: TGTGCCAGCAGCCAAGGCCGGACTAGCGGGAGAGCGTACGAGCAGTACTTC

J gene: TRBJ2-7
D gene: TRBD2
V gene: TRBV27
clone size: -
CDR3 protein: CASSFRGTSVPYEQYF
CDR3 DNA: TGTGCCAGCAGTTTCCGAGGGACTAGCGTTCCCTACGAGCAGTACTTC

J gene: TRBJ2-5
D gene: -
V gene: TRBV5-1
clone size: many
CDR3 protein: CASSLDRGREQETQYF
CDR3 DNA: TGCGCCAGCAGCTTGGACAGGGGGAGGGAGCAAGAGACCCAGTACTTC

J gene: TRBJ1-5
D gene: -
V gene: TRBV12-3/TRBV12-4
clone size: -
CDR3 protein: CASSSTAGDQPQHF
CDR3 DNA: TGTGCCAGCAGTTCTACCGCAGGGGATCAGCCCCAGCATTTT

J gene: TRBJ1-1
D gene: -
V gene: TRBV28
clone size: many
CDR3 protein: CASSFPGPGNTEAFF
CDR3 DNA: TGTGCCAGCAGTTTTCCCGGCCCGGGGAACACTGAAGCTTTCTTT

J gene: TRBJ2-7
D gene: -
V gene: TRBV18
clone size: -
CDR3 protein: CASSPRSGPPYEQYF
CDR3 DNA: TGTGCCAGCTCACCACGGAGCGGGCCCCCGTACGAGCAGTACTTC

J gene: TRBJ1-1
D gene: -
V gene: TRBV6-1
clone size: many
CDR3 protein: CASSGQGMTEAFF
CDR3 DNA: TGTGCCAGCAGTGGGCAGGGGATGACTGAAGCTTTCTTT

J gene: TRBJ1-2
D gene: -
V gene: TRBV13
clone size: few
CDR3 protein: CASSLGTYGYTF
CDR3 DNA: TGTGCCAGCAGCTTGGGGACCTATGGCTACACCTTC

J gene: TRBJ1-1
D gene: TRBD1
V gene: TRBV2
clone size: many
CDR3 protein: CASSGQGDTEAFF
CDR3 DNA: TGTGCCAGCAGCGGACAGGGTGACACTGAAGCTTTCTTT

J gene: TRBJ2-2
D gene: TRBD1
V gene: TRBV7-2
clone size: many
CDR3 protein: CASSTGQGNTGELFF
CDR3 DNA: TGTGCCAGCAGCACGGGACAGGGGAACACCGGGGAGCTGTTTTTT

J gene: TRBJ2-7
D gene: TRBD1
V gene: TRBV7-9
clone size: -
CDR3 protein: CASSLRQGASYEQYF
CDR3 DNA: TGTGCCAGCAGCTTAAGACAGGGGGCGTCCTACGAGCAGTACTTC

J gene: TRBJ1-5
D gene: -
V gene: TRBV6-6
clone size: many
CDR3 protein: CASRNRDGINQPQHF
CDR3 DNA: TGTGCCAGCAGAAACCGGGACGGAATCAATCAGCCCCAGCATTTT

J gene: TRBJ2-7
D gene: -
V gene: TRBV20-1
clone size: few
CDR3 protein: CSARDSDYTYEQYF
CDR3 DNA: TGCAGTGCTAGAGATTCGGACTACACCTACGAGCAGTACTTC

J gene: TRBJ2-2
D gene: -
V gene: TRBV11-1
clone size: many
CDR3 protein: CASSRDPGGRTGELFF
CDR3 DNA: TGTGCCAGCAGCCGGGACCCAGGGGGGAGAACCGGGGAGCTGTTTTTT

J gene: TRBJ2-5
D gene: TRBD2
V gene: TRBV7-8
clone size: many
CDR3 protein: CASSFKRELSQTQYF
CDR3 DNA: TGTGCCAGCAGCTTTAAGCGGGAGTTGTCACAGACCCAGTACTTC

J gene: TRBJ2-2
D gene: -
V gene: TRBV2
clone size: many
CDR3 protein: CASRPPDRTLGELFF
CDR3 DNA: TGTGCCAGCAGACCACCCGACAGGACTCTCGGGGAGCTGTTTTTT

J gene: TRBJ1-2
D gene: -
V gene: TRBV12-3/TRBV12-4
clone size: -
CDR3 protein: CASSLSGAGGYTF
CDR3 DNA: TGTGCCAGCAGTTTAAGCGGGGCCGGGGGCTACACCTTC

J gene: TRBJ2-5
D gene: TRBD2
V gene: TRBV29-1
clone size: many
CDR3 protein: CSVHLAERQETQYF
CDR3 DNA: TGCAGCGTTCACCTAGCGGAACGGCAAGAGACCCAGTACTTC

J gene: TRBJ2-7
D gene: TRBD2
V gene: TRBV28
clone size: -
CDR3 protein: CASSNIAGGHEQYF
CDR3 DNA: TGTGCCAGCAGCAATATAGCGGGAGGCCACGAGCAGTACTTC

J gene: TRBJ2-4
D gene: -
V gene: TRBV18
clone size: many
CDR3 protein: CASSPMHLGGLENIQYF
CDR3 DNA: TGTGCCAGCTCGCCCATGCACTTGGGGGGCCTTGAAAACATTCAGTACTTC

J gene: TRBJ1-2
D gene: -
V gene: TRBV10-3
clone size: many
CDR3 protein: CAISESASYGYTF
CDR3 DNA: TGTGCCATCAGTGAGTCGGCATCCTATGGCTACACCTTC

J gene: TRBJ2-5
D gene: TRBD2
V gene: TRBV7-2
clone size: many
CDR3 protein: CASSPGLQRGETQYF
CDR3 DNA: TGTGCCAGCAGCCCGGGACTCCAGCGGGGAGAGACCCAGTACTTC

J gene: TRBJ2-7
D gene: -
V gene: TRBV30
clone size: many
CDR3 protein: CAWSVGLSYEQYF
CDR3 DNA: TGTGCCTGGAGTGTAGGACTCTCCTACGAGCAGTACTTC

J gene: TRBJ2-7
D gene: TRBD2
V gene: TRBV28
clone size: many
CDR3 protein: CASRIAGGGEQYF
CDR3 DNA: TGTGCCAGCAGGATAGCGGGGGGGGGCGAGCAGTACTTC

J gene: TRBJ2-2
D gene: TRBD2
V gene: TRBV6-5
clone size: -
CDR3 protein: CASSYLAGGPFTGELFF
CDR3 DNA: TGTGCCAGCAGTTACTTAGCGGGAGGGCCCTTTACCGGGGAGCTGTTTTTT

J gene: TRBJ1-2
D gene: -
V gene: TRBV12-5
clone size: -
CDR3 protein: CASGSGLFNYGYTF
CDR3 DNA: TGTGCTAGTGGTTCTGGATTATTTAACTATGGCTACACCTTC

J gene: TRBJ2-5
D gene: -
V gene: TRBV28
clone size: -
CDR3 protein: CASSSLSWTGREAETQYF
CDR3 DNA: TGTGCCAGCAGTTCACTTTCCTGGACAGGGAGGGAGGCAGAGACCCAGTACTTC

J gene: TRBJ1-6
D gene: -
V gene: TRBV20-1
clone size: many
CDR3 protein: CSLQQTNSPLHF
CDR3 DNA: TGCAGTCTACAGCAGACAAATTCACCCCTCCACTTT

J gene: TRBJ2-7
D gene: -
V gene: TRBV11-2
clone size: many
CDR3 protein: CASSLEGLEQYF
CDR3 DNA: TGTGCCAGCAGCTTAGAGGGGCTGGAGCAGTACTTC

J gene: TRBJ2-2
D gene: -
V gene: TRBV12-3/TRBV12-4
clone size: -
CDR3 protein: CASSKTRNTGELFF
CDR3 DNA: TGTGCCAGCAGCAAGACTAGGAACACCGGGGAGCTGTTTTTT